The following is a T cell receptor beta chain sequence with its context. Repertoires were generated with immunoSEQ multiplex PCR, while TCRdb's copy carries only in-frame clones and drops some. The top ten hold roughly 5.3% of the sample, which has 320,000 or so clones, roughly 90% seen once. These data come from a study of blood T cell repertoires in COVID-19. In the study overall: The samples span acute and convalescent COVID-19 from the United States, Italy and Spain.

The study assigned cohorts using participant-reported clinical history. Deletions cut 3 bases from V and 6 bases from J, with 12 bases between. Germline-derived CDR1 and CDR2 are SGHDN and FVKESK. The CDR3 contains 14 residues. Sequences were obtained from PBMCs or T cells enriched from blood (not recorded which). This chain uses TRBV14 with TRBJ1-3; D is ambiguous. This TCR was sampled from a man aged 55 to 70 who had recovered from COVID-19. The CDR3 DNA sequence: TGTGCCAGCAGCCAGCCGGGAGCTTTAAACACCATATATTTT. Translated, it gives CASSQPGALNTIYF.